These 21 T cell receptor beta chains were all obtained from the same sample, sequenced in a study of cytomegalovirus exposure and HLA in healthy donors. Repertoires were generated with immunoSEQ multiplex PCR, while TCRdb's copy carries only in-frame clones and drops some. The table has approximately 160,000 clones, roughly nine tenths seen once. Sample: PBMCs. These receptor sequences come from a woman under 30 in good health and CMV-seropositive.

The V gene is TRBV4-1, the J gene TRBJ2-3, with no clear D. Germline V CDR1 and CDR2: MGHRA, YSYEKL. CDR3 length equals 15 residues. The ends were cut back, 3 bases at V and 0 bases at J, with 10 bases in the middle. Written as DNA, the CDR3 is TGCGCCAGCAGCCAGCCCGGCGGCAGCACAGATACGCAGTATTTT. Encoded protein: CASSQPGGSTDTQYF.

V is TRBV4-1 and J is TRBJ2-7, with 8 bases lining up with TRBD2. Germline V gives CDR1 MGHRA, CDR2 YSYEKL. The V and J ends lost 5 bases and 3 bases, in that order; junction bases with no gene match: 6. The CDR3 extends over 14 amino acids. The CDR3 sequence: CASSTPGTSYEQYF. For the CDR3, the DNA is TGCGCCAGCAGCACGCCCGGGACTAGCTACGAGCAGTACTTC.

Only one count was recorded for this clone. V and J are TRBV27 and TRBJ2-1; 8 nucleotides agree with TRBD2. Germline CDR1 reads MNHEY; CDR2 reads SMNVEV (reference sequence). This CDR3 is built from 15 residues. With V trimmed by 2 bases and J by 4 bases, 4 bases remained unmatched. CDR3 bases: TGTGCCAGCAGTTTAATTGCGGGAGGTTACAATGAGCAGTTCTTC. Its translation: CASSLIAGGYNEQFF.

The CDR3 is CASSYSSSRSTDTQYF. The CDR3 nucleotides read TGTGCCAGCAGTTACTCGTCTAGCCGTAGCACAGATACGCAGTATTTT. V and J are TRBV6-6 and TRBJ2-3; D perhaps matches TRBD2 (5 bases). This CDR3 is built from 16 residues. Germline assignment: CDR1 MNHNY and CDR2 SVGAGI (reference sequence). V dropped 0 bases and J dropped 0 bases, with 10 bases sitting between them.

The gene calls are TRBV7-2 and TRBJ2-7; 12 bases map to TRBD2. The length of the CDR3 is 15 residues. Germline trimming cut 5 bases from V and 7 bases from J; bases unmatched to any gene: 9. The germline CDR1 and CDR2 sequences are SGHTA and FQGNSA. DNA for the CDR3: TGTGCCAGCAGCCCAAAGACTAGCGGGAGTTATGAGCAGTACTTC. Its protein product is CASSPKTSGSYEQYF. The entire variable domain, with the rest obtained from reference TRBV7-2 and TRBJ2-7, is as follows: GAGVSQSPSNKVTEKGKDVELRCDPISGHTALYWYRQSLGQGLEFLIYFQGNSAPDKSGLPSDRFSAERTGGSVSTLTIQRTQQEDSAVYLCASSPKTSGSYEQYFGPGTRLTVT.

The chain combines TRBV4-1 with TRBJ1-5; D gene ambiguous. Germline CDR1 MGHRA, CDR2 YSYEKL. The CDR3 extends over 15 amino acids. The V end lost 3 bases, the J end lost 3 bases, and 12 bases lay between the germline ends. DNA of the CDR3: TGCGCCAGCAGCCATGCGCTTGTTAACAATCAGCCCCAGCATTTT. Encoded protein: CASSHALVNNQPQHF.

The V and J genes are TRBV10-2 and TRBJ2-1; 8 bases are a match to TRBD2. V shed 5 bases and J 4 bases; nucleotides not matched to a gene: 7. Germline V lookup: CDR1 WSHSY, CDR2 SAAADI. This CDR3 has 15 amino acids. The CDR3, as DNA: TGCGCCAGCAGTCTGAGCGGGAGCCTGTACAATGAGCAGTTCTTC. It codes for CASSLSGSLYNEQFF.

V gene TRBV7-2 combines with J gene TRBJ2-3, with D possibly TRBD2 on 6 matching bases. CDR3 length equals 15 residues. The germline V and J ends were trimmed by 5 bases and 6 bases, with 18 bases remaining between them. Germline assignment: CDR1 SGHTA and CDR2 FQGNSA. CDR3 loop: CASSGTATPLDTQYF. CDR3 DNA sequence: TGTGCCAGCAGCGGGACTGCGACCCCTTTGGATACGCAGTATTTT.

The chain recombines TRBV6-5 with TRBJ2-1, with 8 positions matching TRBD2. Trimming cost V 5 bases and J 3 bases; bases outside gene matches: 3. CDR1 MNHEY and CDR2 SVGAGI come from the germline V gene. This CDR3 region has 14 residues. The CDR3 protein is CASSTRGGYNEQFF. The CDR3 DNA follows: TGTGCCAGCAGTACCCGGGGGGGCTACAATGAGCAGTTCTTC.

This chain joins TRBV10-3 and TRBJ2-7; 8 bases map to TRBD1. This CDR3 has 13 amino acids. Germline values: CDR1 ENHRY, CDR2 SYGVKD. The J segment lost 6 bases and the V segment lost 3 bases, leaving 4 bases of the junction unmatched. DNA of the CDR3: TGTGCCATCAGTGAAGACAGGGGATCCGAGCAGTACTTC. It specifies CAISEDRGSEQYF.

The chain recombines TRBV12-5 with TRBJ1-2; no firm D call. Germline V gene data show CDR1 as LGHNT and CDR2 as FRNRAP. The CDR3 runs to 14 residues. Deletions cut 6 bases from V and 8 bases from J, with 19 bases between. The CDR3 DNA reads TGTGCTAGTGGCCCCGACCAACTCGCGGGGGGCTACACCTTC. Amino acids: CASGPDQLAGGYTF.

The chain is built from TRBV19 and TRBJ2-1, with TRBD2 identical over 13 bases. The CDR3 covers 16 residues. Germline CDR1 is LNHDA and CDR2 is SQIVND (reference sequence). V gave up 2 bases and J gave up 9 bases; unmatched junction bases: 7. The CDR3 is CASSIQVLAGGAEQFF. In nucleotides, the CDR3 is TGTGCCAGTAGTATACAGGTACTAGCGGGAGGGGCTGAGCAGTTCTTC.

The V gene is TRBV11-2, the J gene TRBJ2-1; 10 bases are shared with TRBD1. The V segment lost 5 bases and the J segment 3 bases; nucleotides outside the gene matches: 13. CDR3 length equals 18 residues. The V gene's germline CDR1 is SGHAT and CDR2 FQNNGV. The CDR3 loop is CASSPSFSGQGSYNEQFF. Here the CDR3 DNA reads TGTGCCAGCAGCCCCTCCTTCTCGGGACAGGGGAGCTACAATGAGCAGTTCTTC. Variable domain in full (rest from reference TRBV11-2 and TRBJ2-1): EAGVAQSPRYKIIEKRQSVAFWCNPISGHATLYWYQQILGQGPKLLIQFQNNGVVDDSQLPKDRFSAERLKGVDSTLKIQPAKLEDSAVYLCASSPSFSGQGSYNEQFFGPGTRLTVL.

The genes are TRBV19 and TRBJ2-7; 7 bases align to TRBD1. Germline V gives CDR1 LNHDA, CDR2 SQIVND (reference sequence). Trimming cost V 5 bases and J 4 bases; bases outside gene matches: 5. The CDR3 sequence is 13 residues long. As DNA, the CDR3 is TGTGCCAGTAGTTACAGGGGTACTTACGAGCAGTACTTC. Translation gives CASSYRGTYEQYF.

This rearrangement joins TRBV7-2 to TRBJ2-7, with 8 bases identical to TRBD2. The CDR3 spans 15 residues. V shed 1 base and J 2 bases; nucleotides not matched to a gene: 4. Germline assignment: CDR1 SGHTA and CDR2 FQGNSA. For the CDR3, the DNA is TGTGCCAGCAGCTTAGTAAGCGGGAGTGCCTACGAGCAGTACTTC. Its translation: CASSLVSGSAYEQYF.

V is TRBV25-1 and J is TRBJ1-1, with no clear D. Trimming shortened V by 1 base and J by 1 base, and 4 bases separated the two germline ends. Germline assignment: CDR1 MGHDK and CDR2 SYGVNS. CDR3 length: 13 amino acids. CDR3 sequence: CASSELSNTEAFF. CDR3 DNA sequence: TGTGCCAGCAGTGAATTATCGAACACTGAAGCTTTCTTT.

This clone was detected only once. The chain combines TRBV30 with TRBJ2-3; TRBD2 matches at 9 bases. Germline V CDR1 and CDR2: GTSNPN, SVGIG (reference sequence). Trimming at V came to 4 bases and at J to 4 bases, leaving 9 bases not matched to a gene. CDR3 length equals 15 residues. The CDR3 loop is CAWTAGGTRADTQYF. CDR3 sequence (DNA): TGTGCCTGGACCGCGGGAGGGACCAGGGCAGATACGCAGTATTTT.

The chain links TRBV6-5 to TRBJ2-7; D gene unclear. Deletions cut 10 bases from V and 0 bases from J, with 16 bases between. Germline V gene data show CDR1 as MNHEY and CDR2 as SVGAGI. The CDR3 is made up of 14 amino acids. This CDR3 reads CATRRGVSSYEQYF. CDR3 bases: TGTGCCACCCGGAGAGGAGTAAGCTCCTACGAGCAGTACTTC.

The chain combines TRBV7-9 with TRBJ2-1; D call uncertain. Germline assignment: CDR1 SEHNR and CDR2 FQNEAQ (reference sequence). Trimming removed 5 bases from V and 8 bases from J, with 7 bases in between. The CDR3 extends over 11 amino acids. The DNA for the CDR3 is TGTGCCAGCAGCCCCCACTATGAGCAGTTCTTC. This gives the protein CASSPHYEQFF.

The V and J genes are TRBV25-1 and TRBJ2-1, with 15 bases aligning to TRBD2. V lost 8 bases and J lost 8; bases outside the gene matches: 10. The CDR3 runs 16 residues. Germline lookup yields CDR1 MGHDK and CDR2 SYGVNS. CDR3 in amino acids: CASLGLAGGRGDEQFF. The CDR3 DNA is TGTGCCAGCCTGGGACTAGCGGGAGGTAGAGGAGATGAGCAGTTCTTC. The variable domain in full, completed from reference TRBV25-1 and TRBJ2-1, reads EADIYQTPRYLVIGTGKKITLECSQTMGHDKMYWYQQDPGMELHLIHYSYGVNSTEKGDLSSESTVSRIRTEHFPLTLESARPSHTSQYLCASLGLAGGRGDEQFFGPGTRLTVL.

CDR3 sequence reads: CSVDKWGQGQTEAFF. The CDR3 DNA follows: TGCAGCGTAGATAAATGGGGACAGGGGCAAACTGAAGCTTTCTTT. The chain has TRBV29-1 and TRBJ1-1, with 10 nucleotides matching TRBD1. The CDR3 extends over 15 amino acids. Trimming removed 6 bases from V and 5 bases from J; junction bases left unmatched: 12. Germline lookup yields CDR1 SQVTM and CDR2 ANQGSEA.